Sequencing of this TCR beta chain was carried out in a study of T cell repertoires in cytomegalovirus infection. TCRdb itself ran the reads through MiXCR, one entry per CDR3 protein. The table shows about 310,000 distinct CDR3 sequences, with around a quarter occurring only once. Looked up from germline, CDR1 is LNHDA and CDR2 is SQIVND (reference sequence). The CDR3 totals 13 residues. V dropped 3 bases and J dropped 5 bases, with 9 bases sitting between them. Regarding this clonotype: What it binds is unknown.

This chain connects TRBV19 to TRBJ2-3; D is unresolved. This receptor was obtained from a human donor in good health (CMV status not recorded). Some clones in this sample may be carry-over from other donors' samples. This specimen was cultured PBMCs, taken from culture after CMV antigen stimulation. The CDR3 loop reads CASSIMPKDTQYF. The CDR3 coding sequence is TGTGCCAGTAGTATTATGCCAAAAGATACGCAGTATTTT.